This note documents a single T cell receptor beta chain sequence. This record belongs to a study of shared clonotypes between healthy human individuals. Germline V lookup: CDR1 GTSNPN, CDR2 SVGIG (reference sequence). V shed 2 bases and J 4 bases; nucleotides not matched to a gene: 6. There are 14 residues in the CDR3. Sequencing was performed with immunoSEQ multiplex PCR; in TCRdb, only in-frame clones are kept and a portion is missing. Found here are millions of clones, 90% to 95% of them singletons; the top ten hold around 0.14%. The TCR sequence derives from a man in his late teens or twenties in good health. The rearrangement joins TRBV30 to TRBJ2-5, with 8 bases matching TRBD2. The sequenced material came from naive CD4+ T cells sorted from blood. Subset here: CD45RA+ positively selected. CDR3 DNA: TGTGCCTGGAGTACACACGGGGGGGCAGAGACCCAGTACTTC. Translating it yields CAWSTHGGAETQYF. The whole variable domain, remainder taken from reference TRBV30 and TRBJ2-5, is SQTIHQWPATLVQPVGSPLSLECTVEGTSNPNLYWYRQAAGRGLQLLFYSVGIGQISSEVPQNLSASRPQDRQFILSSKKLLLSDSGFYLCAWSTHGGAETQYFGPGTRLLVL.